This T cell receptor beta chain originates from a study of OX40 agonist ivuxolimab in advanced cancers. The data were produced by immunoSEQ multiplex PCR, yet TCRdb's version contains in-frame clones alone and is incomplete. In the table there are about 48,000 clones, roughly 91% of which are singletons. About this clone: What it binds is not known.

Germline CDR1 and CDR2: LNHDA and SQIVND (reference sequence). V gave up 3 bases and J gave up 2 bases, with 14 bases separating them. The CDR3 is 16 amino acids. Points from the study as a whole: It was also the case that some nonresponders had low normalized T-cell clonal expansion.

Patients with autoimmune history or systemic immunosuppression were excluded. This receptor was obtained from an adult with an advanced solid tumor such as melanoma, head and neck, liver or kidney cancer. The input for sequencing was CD4+ or CD8+ T cells sorted from blood, taken in a trial of the OX40 agonist ivuxolimab. The chain carries TRBV19 and TRBJ2-1, with D possibly matching TRBD1 (7 bases). DNA of the CDR3: TGTGCCAGTAGTATCGGACAGGCGGGGACCTACAATGAGCAGTTCTTC. Protein sequence: CASSIGQAGTYNEQFF.